Below are 26 T cell receptor beta chains sequenced from a single sample in a study of human T cells and chemical hapten exposure. A single record per CDR3 protein comes from TCRdb applying MiXCR to the RACE reads. The sample lists tens of thousands of distinct CDR3 sequences, 10% to 15% occurring once. Stated time point: patch test 3, about 24 weeks after DPC sensitization. Specified treatment: therapeutic diphenylcyclopropenone sensitization with weekly scalp DPC. Source: whole blood, taken in connection with sensitization to the hapten diphenylcyclopropenone (DPC). The receptors here all came from a woman between 45 and 65 years old with alopecia areata. Some clones in this sample may be carry-over from other donors' samples.

This clonotype was counted many times. The gene calls are TRBV7-9 and TRBJ2-7, with 9 bases matching TRBD2. The CDR3 runs to 15 residues. Germline lookup yields CDR1 SEHNR and CDR2 FQNEAQ (reference sequence). After removal of 1 base from V and 1 base from J, the junction contained 2 bases not matched to a gene. The CDR3 nucleotides read TGTGCCAGCAGCTTAGGTCTAGCGGGGTCCTACGAGCAGTACTTC. As protein: CASSLGLAGSYEQYF.

This chain joins TRBV5-3 and TRBJ1-5; D call uncertain. TRBV5-3 is classed as an ORF, of uncertain function. The CDR3 extends over 14 amino acids. Deletions cut 5 bases from V and 2 bases from J, with 11 bases between. The CDR3 here is CARRAHGGNQPQHF. The CDR3 DNA reads as TGTGCCAGAAGAGCCCACGGAGGCAATCAGCCCCAGCATTTT.

This clonotype came up many times. The chain employs TRBV2 and TRBJ2-4; D ambiguous. Trimming took off 1 base at V and 9 bases at J, with 10 bases between the two ends. CDR1 is SNHLY and CDR2 is FYNNEI in the germline V gene. The length of the CDR3 is 13 residues. The CDR3 DNA follows: TGTGCCAGCAGTGAAGAGGGTCTCGGCATTCAGTACTTC. This translates into CASSEEGLGIQYF.

This clonotype was counted many times. The CDR3 is CASSLRGGVVGETQYF. CDR3 sequence (DNA): TGTGCCAGCAGCCTCAGAGGAGGGGTAGTCGGAGAGACCCAGTACTTC. The gene calls are TRBV11-2 and TRBJ2-5, with D perhaps TRBD2 (6 bases). Trimming removed 5 bases from V and 4 bases from J, with 20 bases in between. The CDR3 loop spans 16 amino acids. Per germline, CDR1 SGHAT and CDR2 FQNNGV.

The rearrangement joins TRBV7-2 to TRBJ1-3; a weak D match, TRBD1 (6 bases). CDR3 size: 14 residues. V was cut by 5 bases and J by 0 bases, with 8 bases left in between. CDR1 is SGHTA, CDR2 FQGNSA, per germline. The chain's CDR3 is CASSPTGSGNTIYF. The CDR3 nucleotides are TGTGCCAGCAGCCCGACAGGCTCTGGAAACACCATATATTTT.

This clonotype showed up many times. The chain uses TRBV12-3 or TRBV12-4 and TRBJ1-5; 7 bases fit TRBD1. The CDR3 runs to 13 residues. The trim removed 7 bases at V and 12 bases at J, leaving 12 bases unmatched. This chain's CDR3 is CASTVTGAEIQHF. The CDR3 DNA is TGTGCCAGCACCGTAACAGGGGCAGAGATCCAGCATTTT.

This clonotype was observed a handful of times. This chain uses TRBV6-5 with TRBJ2-5; 9 bases are shared with TRBD2. In germline, CDR1 is MNHEY, CDR2 SVGAGI. V lost 5 bases and J lost 5; bases outside the gene matches: 6. This CDR3 has 14 residues. CDR3 loop: CASSKGLAPETQYF. In nucleotides, the CDR3 is TGTGCCAGCAGTAAGGGACTAGCCCCCGAGACCCAGTACTTC.

There are a few counts of this clonotype. This chain joins TRBV28 and TRBJ2-5, with TRBD2 matching 7 bases. Germline CDR1 is MDHEN and CDR2 is SYDVKM. This CDR3 is 13 amino acids long. The junction had 4 bases not matched to a gene; V was cut back by 4 bases and J by 5 bases. Here the CDR3 reads CASSWTRPETQYF. In DNA, the CDR3 is TGTGCCAGCAGTTGGACTAGACCCGAGACCCAGTACTTC.

In this sample, this clonotype turned up many times. The chain links TRBV20-1 to TRBJ2-3, with 9 bases fitting TRBD1. Per the germline V gene, CDR1 is DFQATT and CDR2 is SNEGSKA (reference sequence). The ends lost 5 bases at V and 4 bases at J; junction bases unmatched: 7. The CDR3 is 14 residues long. CDR3 in amino acids: CSALKGTGSDTQYF. CDR3 sequence (DNA): TGCAGTGCTTTGAAGGGGACAGGGTCAGATACGCAGTATTTT.

This clonotype was picked up a small number of times. The gene calls are TRBV7-9 and TRBJ2-1; TRBD1 matches 7 bases. Per the germline V gene, CDR1 is SEHNR and CDR2 is FQNEAQ (reference sequence). V lost 0 bases and J lost 5; bases outside the gene matches: 4. This CDR3 is 15 amino acids long. Written as DNA, the CDR3 is TGTGCCAGCAGCTTAGCAGGGGGACAGAACAATGAGCAGTTCTTC. Protein product: CASSLAGGQNNEQFF.

This clonotype was seen a few times. The chain is built from TRBV11-2 and TRBJ2-5; the match to TRBD2 covers 8 bases. Germline CDR1 is SGHAT and CDR2 is FQNNGV. V lost 2 bases, J lost 2 bases, and 7 bases stayed unmatched. CDR3 length: 16 residues. The CDR3 DNA sequence: TGTGCCAGCAGCTTAAGATGGGCTAGCGGGCAAGAGACCCAGTACTTC. Protein product: CASSLRWASGQETQYF.

This clonotype was seen a handful of times. J is TRBJ2-2 and V is TRBV19, with D possibly being TRBD2 (6 bases). The germline V gene encodes CDR1 LNHDA and CDR2 SQIVND (reference sequence). V lost 6 bases and J 2 bases, leaving 10 bases between the germline ends. The CDR3 has 14 residues. In DNA, the CDR3 is TGTGCCAGTAGCTCACTAGCCAACACCGGGGAGCTGTTTTTT. Translation gives CASSSLANTGELFF.

V and J are TRBV20-1 and TRBJ1-5, with a tentative D call TRBD1 (5 bases). Germline loops: CDR1 DFQATT, CDR2 SNEGSKA (reference sequence). The CDR3 spans 14 residues. Trimming took 4 bases from V and 10 from J, leaving 20 bases between them. The CDR3 coding sequence is TGCAGTGCTACCGTGGGACGGGCTGGTGATCCCCAGCATTTT. Its protein is CSATVGRAGDPQHF.

This clonotype was detected ten times or more. V gene TRBV10-1 combines with J gene TRBJ2-3, with D perhaps matching TRBD1 (5 bases). V dropped 3 bases and J dropped 4 bases, with 23 bases sitting between them. This CDR3 comprises 18 residues. Germline values: CDR1 WNHNN, CDR2 SYGVQD (reference sequence). In DNA, the CDR3 is TGCGCCAGCAGTGAAGGGCAGGGATGGCTGGCCGCACCAGATACGCAGTATTTT. Translated, it gives CASSEGQGWLAAPDTQYF.

V gene TRBV20-1 combines with J gene TRBJ2-3, with 8 bases that match TRBD2. Germline V gene data show CDR1 as DFQATT and CDR2 as SNEGSKA (reference sequence). Trimming at V came to 4 bases and at J to 1 base, leaving 16 bases not matched to a gene. The CDR3 runs to 18 residues. CDR3 bases: TGCAGTGCTATAGATTCTACCCGGGGGGGCGACGGCACAGATACGCAGTATTTT. Its protein product is CSAIDSTRGGDGTDTQYF.

The CDR3 here is CASSPPTGELFF. The CDR3 nucleotides read TGTGCCAGCAGCCCCCCAACCGGGGAGCTGTTTTTT. V is TRBV11-1 and J is TRBJ2-2; D gene unclear. The germline V gene has CDR1 SGHAT and CDR2 FQDESV (reference sequence). The CDR3 covers 12 residues. The ends were cut back, 5 bases at V and 5 bases at J, with 6 bases in the middle.

This clonotype was counted a few times. This chain links TRBV30 with TRBJ2-1; D is possibly TRBD2 (6 bases). CDR3 length: 13 amino acids. V was trimmed by 1 base and J by 4 bases, leaving 8 bases between them. Germline V CDR1 and CDR2: GTSNPN, SVGIG (reference sequence). The CDR3 is CAWSDGRYNEQFF. CDR3 nucleotide sequence: TGTGCCTGGAGTGACGGGAGATACAATGAGCAGTTCTTC.

This clonotype was recorded many times. The chain employs TRBV24-1 and TRBJ2-1; 16 bases agree with TRBD2. Germline V gives CDR1 KGHDR, CDR2 SFDVKD. The CDR3 totals 19 residues. J was trimmed by 8 bases and V by 3 bases; bases with no gene match: 12. CDR3 DNA sequence: TGTGCCACCAGTGATGCCGGGACTAGCGGGAGGGCGAAGTGGTATGAGCAGTTCTTC. This gives the protein CATSDAGTSGRAKWYEQFF.

Only a few counts were recorded for this clonotype. The V call is TRBV29-1, the J call TRBJ2-1; 7 nucleotides align to TRBD1. The CDR3 spans 13 residues. Germline loops: CDR1 SQVTM, CDR2 ANQGSEA. V trimming: 1 base; J trimming: 8 bases; junction bases outside the gene matches: 5. CDR3 region: CSVEGTDRDEQFF. CDR3 DNA sequence: TGCAGCGTTGAAGGAACTGACAGGGATGAGCAGTTCTTC.

This clonotype has just a few counts. The chain combines TRBV18 with TRBJ2-3; TRBD1 is a possible D gene (6 bases). This CDR3 comprises 15 residues. V dropped 3 bases and J dropped 0 bases, with 10 bases sitting between them. Germline lookup yields CDR1 KGHSH and CDR2 LQKENI. CDR3 sequence reads: CASSPLQGSTDTQYF. The CDR3 DNA reads TGTGCCAGCTCACCTCTACAGGGTAGCACAGATACGCAGTATTTT.

V is TRBV3-1 and J is TRBJ1-1; no firm D call. Deletions cut 4 bases from V and 1 base from J, with 10 bases between. The germline V gene has CDR1 LGHDT and CDR2 YNNKEL (reference sequence). The CDR3 runs 14 residues. This CDR3 is CASSRTVTNTEAFF. CDR3 sequence (DNA): TGTGCCAGCAGCCGGACCGTTACGAACACTGAAGCTTTCTTT.

The table lists this clonotype with many counts. Its ends do not fully match the called genes, so a read error is possible. The rearrangement uses TRBV5-6 and TRBJ2-1; D gene ambiguous. Germline loops: CDR1 SGHDT, CDR2 YYEEEE. The CDR3 length is 15 residues. The CDR3 is CASSLPGPSSNEQFF. The CDR3 coding sequence is TGTGCCAGCAGCTTGCCGGGCCCCTCCTCCAATGAGCAGTTCTTC.

This clonotype was counted a few times. The V and J genes are TRBV3-1 and TRBJ2-1; TRBD2 aligns across 7 bases. Germline-derived CDR1 and CDR2 are LGHDT and YNNKEL (reference sequence). The J segment lost 8 bases and the V segment lost 1 base, leaving 2 bases of the junction unmatched. The CDR3 has 13 amino acids. In DNA form, the CDR3 reads TGTGCCAGCAGCCAAGGCGGGAGTCATGAGCAGTTCTTC. This gives the protein CASSQGGSHEQFF.

At least ten counts were recorded for this clonotype. This sequence joins TRBV15 and TRBJ2-1; D uncertain. The CDR3 is 14 amino acids. Germline V gene lookup returns CDR1 LNHNV and CDR2 YYDKDF (reference sequence). The V and J ends lost 0 bases and 4 bases respectively, with 7 bases between them. This CDR3 is CATSRDIGYNEQFF. Written as DNA, the CDR3 is TGTGCCACCAGCAGAGATATAGGGTACAATGAGCAGTTCTTC.

The chain joins TRBV7-6 to TRBJ2-3, with no clear D. Germline CDR1 SGHVS, CDR2 FNYEAQ. This CDR3 contains 15 residues. Trimming took 5 bases from V and 0 from J, leaving 12 bases between them. CDR3 sequence reads: CASSGGILSTDTQYF. Here the CDR3 DNA reads TGTGCCAGCAGCGGCGGAATCCTTAGCACAGATACGCAGTATTTT.

The CDR3 DNA reads as TGTGCCAGCTCACCAACCCCGGACAGGGGTTACACTGAAGCTTTCTTT. Its protein product is CASSPTPDRGYTEAFF. The chain couples TRBV18 to TRBJ1-1; TRBD1 matches at 9 bases. CDR3 length: 16 residues. Per the germline V gene, CDR1 is KGHSH and CDR2 is LQKENI. V shed 2 bases, J shed 3 bases, and the junction held 7 bases outside the gene matches.